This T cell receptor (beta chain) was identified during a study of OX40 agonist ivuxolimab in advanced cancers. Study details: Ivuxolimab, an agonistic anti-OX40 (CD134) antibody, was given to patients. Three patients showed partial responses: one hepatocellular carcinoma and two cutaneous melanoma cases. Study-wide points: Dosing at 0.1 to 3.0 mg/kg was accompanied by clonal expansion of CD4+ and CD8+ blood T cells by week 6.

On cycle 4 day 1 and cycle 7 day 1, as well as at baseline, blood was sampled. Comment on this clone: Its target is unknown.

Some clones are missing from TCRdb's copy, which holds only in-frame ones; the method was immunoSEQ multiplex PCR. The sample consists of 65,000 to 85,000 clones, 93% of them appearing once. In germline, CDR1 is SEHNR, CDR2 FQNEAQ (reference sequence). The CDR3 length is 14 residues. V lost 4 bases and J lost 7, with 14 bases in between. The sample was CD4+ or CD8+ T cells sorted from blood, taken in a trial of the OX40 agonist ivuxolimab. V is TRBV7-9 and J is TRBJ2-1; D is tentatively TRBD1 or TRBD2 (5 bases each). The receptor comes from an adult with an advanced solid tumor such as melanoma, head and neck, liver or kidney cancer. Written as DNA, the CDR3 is TGTGCCAGCAGCTCCGGGACCCTAGGGAATGAGCAGTTCTTC. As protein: CASSSGTLGNEQFF. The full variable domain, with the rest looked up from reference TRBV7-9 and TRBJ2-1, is DTGVSQNPRHKITKRGQNVTFRCDPISEHNRLYWYRQTLGQGPEFLTYFQNEAQLEKSRLLSDRFSAERPKGSFSTLEIQRTEQGDSAMYLCASSSGTLGNEQFFGPGTRLTVL.